The subject of this entry is one TCR beta chain. This clonotype showed up many times. This receptor's antigen is unknown. No base qualities exist here, and no much larger clone lies one base off it. The CDR1 and CDR2 encoded by the germline V gene are SGHTA and FQGNSA. The CDR3 measures 16 amino acids from cysteine to phenylalanine. Only CDR3 DNA remains: 48 bases, in frame from the first base. V is trimmed back by 5 bases and J by 5 bases, and the junction contains 11 bases that no gene match accounts for. The record originates from a study of T cell repertoires in cytomegalovirus infection (dated by TCRdb to between 2018 and 2021). With respect to the entire study: The peptide stimulations were aimed at well-studied HLA-B-restricted epitopes as well as recently identified HLA-C-restricted CMV epitopes, whose presentation resists viral immunomodulation. Donor HLA type was relevant to the analysis, because carriage of CMV infection together with the matching HLA type was indicated by public TCR beta signatures. Broader findings and caveats from the paper: In the ex vivo response, HLA-C-restricted CMV-specific TCR beta clonotypes were dominant, and in two of eight donors the single most frequent clonotype came from this HLA-C-restricted group. In both this cohort and an independent cohort of some 370 donors, the cumulative frequency of public TCR beta family members distinguished carriers of CMV infection plus the relevant HLA type.

The sample's treatment or condition, from its label and the paper: in vitro stimulation with specific CMV peptide epitopes to enrich CMV-specific T cells. The instrument given in TCRdb is Illumina HiSeq 1500. Using fastp trimming at Q25 and MiXCR clonotype assembly, TCRdb reanalyzed the public sequencing data and kept in-frame beta chains. When rows share a CDR3 protein, they turn into one entry using the most common DNA and genes. Across this sample there are roughly 220,000 distinct CDR3 sequences, with roughly 34% seen only once. The ten most abundant clones make up approximately 59% of the sample.

The chain is made from TRBV7-2 and TRBJ2-5, and 10 junction bases match TRBD1. The source of this sequence is a human donor in good health (CMV status not recorded). Some clones in this sample may be carry-over from other donors' samples. Sample: CD8+ T cells from cultured PBMCs, taken from culture after CMV antigen stimulation. The nucleotide sequence is given as TGTGCCAGCAGCCCCCGGACAGGGGGTATAGGGGAGACCCAGTACTTC. This codes for CASSPRTGGIGETQYF.